The 19 T cell receptor beta chains below were found in one sample sequenced in a study of cytomegalovirus exposure and HLA in healthy donors (dated 2017 in TCRdb). The method behind the library was the immunoSEQ multiplex PCR assay. A mixture of 60 forward primers for TCR Vbeta segments and 13 reverse primers for TCR Jbeta segments was used in the multiplex PCR. This immuneACCESS table, as held by TCRdb, lists in-frame sequences with V and J called but not all clones. Of the missing ones, under half trace to an unresolved V gene in checked studies; the others have no known cause. This sample holds 150,000 to 200,000 clones; 75% to 85% were observed only once. The ten largest clones add up to around 1.5% of the sample. The source material was PBMCs. Every receptor here comes from a young man in good health and CMV-seronegative.

The chain is built from TRBV4-2 and TRBJ2-3; 7 nucleotides agree with TRBD2. This CDR3 has 16 residues. V shed 3 bases, J shed 0 bases, and the junction held 6 bases outside the gene matches. Germline V CDR1 and CDR2: LGHNA, YNFKEQ. DNA for the CDR3: TGTGCCAGCAGCCAGAGGAGCGGGGTAAGCACAGATACGCAGTATTTT. This sequence encodes CASSQRSGVSTDTQYF.

The chain combines TRBV19 with TRBJ1-5; 8 bases agree with TRBD1. The junction had 8 bases not matched to a gene; V was cut back by 4 bases and J by 0 bases. The CDR3 length is 17 residues. Germline lookup yields CDR1 LNHDA and CDR2 SQIVND (reference sequence). Here the CDR3 DNA reads TGTGCCAGTAGTAGCTGGACAGGGATGAATAGCAATCAGCCCCAGCATTTT. Translation: CASSSWTGMNSNQPQHF.

The chain links TRBV28 to TRBJ2-3, with D possibly being TRBD1 (6 bases). The length of the CDR3 is 15 residues. The V gene's germline CDR1 is MDHEN and CDR2 SYDVKM. V lost 5 bases to trimming and J lost 1 base, with 13 bases between them. This CDR3 reads CASSGQWVGTDTQYF. DNA of the CDR3: TGTGCCAGCAGTGGACAGTGGGTGGGCACAGATACGCAGTATTTT. Looking up the rest from reference TRBV28 and TRBJ2-3 gives the full variable domain: DVKVTQSSRYLVKRTGEKVFLECVQDMDHENMFWYRQDPGLGLRLIYFSYDVKMKEKGDIPEGYSVSREKKERFSLILESASTNQTSMYLCASSGQWVGTDTQYFGPGTRLTVL.

V and J are TRBV27 and TRBJ2-5; D gene unclear. The CDR3 is 14 residues long. V lost 6 bases and J 0 bases, leaving 11 bases between the germline ends. Germline CDR1 MNHEY, CDR2 SMNVEV (reference sequence). CDR3 coding DNA: TGTGCCAGCAGCAAAACTCCGTACCAAGAGACCCAGTACTTC. This translates into CASSKTPYQETQYF.

The J gene is TRBJ2-5, the V gene TRBV5-1, with 16 bases identical to TRBD2. Germline-derived CDR1 and CDR2 are SGHRS and YFSETQ. The junction had 11 bases not matched to a gene; V was cut back by 6 bases and J by 0 bases. The CDR3 loop spans 19 amino acids. The CDR3: CASTEGLAGGPGYQETQYF. The CDR3 coding sequence is TGCGCCAGCACCGAGGGACTAGCGGGAGGGCCTGGGTACCAAGAGACCCAGTACTTC.

This chain uses TRBV18 with TRBJ1-2; D is ambiguous. Trimming took off 6 bases at V and 1 base at J, with 12 bases between the two ends. CDR3 size: 14 residues. From germline, CDR1 is KGHSH and CDR2 LQKENI. CDR3 nucleotide sequence: TGTGCCAGCTCTCCTCAAACAGATAACTATGGCTACACCTTC. Its protein is CASSPQTDNYGYTF.

This clone is a singleton in its sample. This sample includes further DNA sequences coding for the same CDR3. The rearrangement links TRBV5-1 to TRBJ2-1; 8 bases are a match to TRBD2. Germline CDR1 is SGHRS and CDR2 is YFSETQ. The CDR3 is 15 amino acids. The junction had 3 bases not matched to a gene; V was cut back by 4 bases and J by 0 bases. The DNA of the CDR3 is TGCGCCAGCAGCGCAAGCGGGAGCTCCTACAATGAGCAGTTCTTC. Amino acid sequence: CASSASGSSYNEQFF.

This clone showed up just a few times. V usage is TRBV5-6 and J usage is TRBJ1-1; 7 bases align to TRBD1. Germline CDR1 reads SGHDT; CDR2 reads YYEEEE. Germline trimming cut 3 bases from V and 5 bases from J; bases unmatched to any gene: 10. The CDR3 spans 15 residues. The CDR3 nucleotides read TGTGCCAGCAGCTCACTGGTGGCAGGGGGGACTGAAGCTTTCTTT. Translation gives CASSSLVAGGTEAFF. The full variable domain, with the rest looked up from reference TRBV5-6 and TRBJ1-1, is DAGVTQSPTHLIKTRGQQVTLRCSPKSGHDTVSWYQQALGQGPQFIFQYYEEEERQRGNFPDRFSGHQFPNYSSELNVNALLLGDSALYLCASSSLVAGGTEAFFGQGTRLTVV.

The rearrangement links TRBV28 to TRBJ1-2, with D possibly matching TRBD1 (6 bases). The germline V gene has CDR1 MDHEN and CDR2 SYDVKM. The CDR3 loop spans 18 amino acids. The V end was cut by 2 bases, the J end by 0 bases, with 19 bases between. The CDR3 sequence is CASSLVSDSHYTNYGYTF. The DNA for the CDR3 is TGTGCCAGCAGTTTAGTCTCGGACAGCCACTATACTAACTATGGCTACACCTTC.

V is TRBV28 and J is TRBJ2-5; 9 bases agree with TRBD1. The DNA end lines up better with TRBJ2-7; the J call may be wrong. From germline, CDR1 is MDHEN and CDR2 SYDVKM. CDR3 length: 13 residues. This CDR3 is CASRTQGAREQYF. The CDR3 nucleotides are TGTGCCAGCAGAACACAGGGGGCGCGCGAGCAGTACTTC.

V is TRBV19 and J is TRBJ1-5; 7 bases are a match to TRBD1. This CDR3 comprises 17 residues. V lost 0 bases to trimming and J lost 6 bases; unmatched junction nucleotides: 11. CDR1 and CDR2 (germline): LNHDA, SQIVND (reference sequence). Here the CDR3 reads CASSIDGQVAIGQPQHF. In nucleotides, the CDR3 is TGTGCCAGTAGTATAGACGGACAGGTAGCGATAGGTCAGCCCCAGCATTTT. Based on the CDR3 plus reference TRBV19 and TRBJ1-5, the full variable domain is DGGITQSPKYLFRKEGQNVTLSCEQNLNHDAMYWYRQDPGQGLRLIYYSQIVNDFQKGDIAEGYSVSREKKESFPLTVTSAQKNPTAFYLCASSIDGQVAIGQPQHFGDGTRLSIL.

V gene TRBV27 combines with J gene TRBJ1-1, with a possible D match to TRBD1 (6 bases). Germline CDR1 reads MNHEY; CDR2 reads SMNVEV (reference sequence). The CDR3 totals 14 residues. The germline V and J ends were trimmed by 3 bases and 3 bases, with 11 bases remaining between them. Written as DNA, the CDR3 is TGTGCCAGCAGTTTTACAGGGTCGTACACTGAAGCTTTCTTT. Protein: CASSFTGSYTEAFF.

The CDR3: CASSLSLSGPDGYTF. CDR3 DNA: TGTGCCAGCAGTTTATCGCTTTCAGGGCCCGACGGCTACACCTTC. The chain is built from TRBV27 and TRBJ1-2; the D gene is possibly TRBD1 (5 bases). V lost 0 bases and J lost 8, with 16 bases in between. Germline V gene data show CDR1 as MNHEY and CDR2 as SMNVEV (reference sequence). The CDR3 is 15 residues long.

This chain connects TRBV12-5 to TRBJ2-1; 9 bases are a match to TRBD1. Germline CDR1 is LGHNT and CDR2 is FRNRAP. CDR3 length: 14 residues. V lost 2 bases, J lost 9 bases, and 5 bases stayed unmatched. CDR3 sequence: CASGLTTGGSEQFF. Written as DNA, the CDR3 is TGTGCTAGTGGTTTGACGACAGGGGGAAGTGAGCAGTTCTTC. The whole variable domain, remainder taken from reference TRBV12-5 and TRBJ2-1, is DARVTQTPRHKVTEMGQEVTMRCQPILGHNTVFWYRQTMMQGLELLAYFRNRAPLDDSGMPKDRFSAEMPDATLATLKIQPSEPRDSAVYFCASGLTTGGSEQFFGPGTRLTVL.

The V call is TRBV30, the J call TRBJ1-5; D is perhaps TRBD1 (5 bases). Germline V gene data show CDR1 as GTSNPN and CDR2 as SVGIG (reference sequence). The V end was cut by 8 bases, the J end by 5 bases, with 16 bases between. This CDR3 region has 13 residues. CDR3 sequence: CAGGEGLDQPQHF. The CDR3, as DNA: TGTGCCGGGGGGGAGGGACTCGATCAGCCCCAGCATTTT.

The CDR3 region is CATNRGSYNEQFF. The CDR3 coding sequence is TGTGCCACCAACAGGGGATCCTACAATGAGCAGTTCTTC. The chain links TRBV6-6 to TRBJ2-1; TRBD1 aligns across 7 bases. The CDR3 totals 13 residues. From germline, CDR1 is MNHNY and CDR2 SVGAGI (reference sequence). V shed 10 bases and J 1 base; nucleotides not matched to a gene: 4.

This clone appeared a single time. The chain carries TRBV15 and TRBJ1-3; TRBD1 matches 7 bases. The germline CDR1 and CDR2 sequences are LNHNV and YYDKDF (reference sequence). J lost 6 bases, V lost 1 base, and 9 bases had no gene match. The CDR3 contains 16 residues. CDR3 in DNA: TGTGCCACCAGCAGAGGGGGGGCAGGGACAGCAAACACCATATATTTT. It specifies CATSRGGAGTANTIYF. The entire variable domain, with the rest obtained from reference TRBV15 and TRBJ1-3, is as follows: DAMVIQNPRYQVTQFGKPVTLSCSQTLNHNVMYWYQQKSSQAPKLLFHYYDKDFNNEADTPDNFQSRRPNTSFCFLDIRSPGLGDTAMYLCATSRGGAGTANTIYFGEGSWLTVV.

This sequence joins TRBV6-5 and TRBJ1-6, with D perhaps matching TRBD1 (5 bases). Germline loops: CDR1 MNHEY, CDR2 SVGAGI. This CDR3 has 13 amino acids. V was clipped by 7 bases and J by 12 bases, with 16 bases between them. The CDR3 DNA reads as TGTGCCAGCACCTACGTGGGGCCGGGACCCCTCCACTTT. Protein sequence: CASTYVGPGPLHF.

This sequence joins TRBV29-1 and TRBJ1-2; TRBD1 is a possible D gene (5 bases). Germline lookup yields CDR1 SQVTM and CDR2 ANQGSEA. The CDR3 totals 12 residues. This CDR3 is CGGVPPNYGYTF. CDR3 DNA sequence: TGCGGAGGGGTCCCTCCTAACTATGGCTACACCTTC.